This note documents a single T cell receptor beta chain sequence. This entry comes from a study of blood T cell repertoires in COVID-19. Profiled with immunoSEQ multiplex PCR; TCRdb holds only in-frame clones, not every one. The repertoire includes approximately 200,000 clones, just under 90% of them detected once, and roughly 1.2% sits in the top ten. Germline-derived CDR1 and CDR2 are SNHLY and FYNNEI. The CDR3 is 15 residues long. V lost 6 bases to trimming and J lost 6 bases; unmatched junction nucleotides: 4. The chain recombines TRBV2 with TRBJ2-5; 16 bases map to TRBD2. This sequence was found in a man in his thirties or forties who had recovered from COVID-19. The sequencing input was PBMCs or T cells enriched from blood (not recorded which). CDR3 coding DNA: TGTGCCAGCAGGGGACTAGCGGGGGGGCTGAAGACCCAGTACTTC. As protein: CASRGLAGGLKTQYF.